Included here is one T cell receptor beta chain sequence, with context. No antigen is known for it. Negatively enriched CD4+ T cells were divided by CD45RA into naive and memory. The data were taken from a study of shared clonotypes between healthy human individuals. Study-level information: Aged 18 to 49, the donors were a couple of women and three men.

General study points: Depth of sequencing was expected to influence donor clonotype sharing.

Trimming shortened V by 4 bases and J by 6 bases, and 17 bases separated the two germline ends. This CDR3 is 14 amino acids long. Germline CDR1 is SGHRS and CDR2 is YFSETQ. Across several immunoSEQ plates, the genomic DNA of each subset was split evenly. TCRdb keeps only in-frame clones here, not all; method: immunoSEQ multiplex PCR. The table shows hundreds of thousands of clones, with about 74% occurring only once. The source is a woman aged 30 to 39 in good health. The rearrangement uses TRBV5-1 and TRBJ2-7, with a possible D match to TRBD2 (6 bases). Specimen: memory CD4+ T cells sorted from blood. Subset denoted: CD45RA-negative fraction. CDR3 DNA sequence: TGCGCCAGCAGCCCCCGGCCTCAGGAGGGCGAGCAGTACTTC. Translation: CASSPRPQEGEQYF.